This TCR beta chain stems from a study of T cell responses to AZD1222 COVID-19 vaccine (dated by TCRdb to 2020 to 2023). The study in broad terms: Because spike-specific TCR depth and breadth did not differ between the two schedules, AZD1222 recipients who got a second dose at roughly 4 weeks were pooled with those who got a second dose at roughly 12 weeks. TCR sequencing was performed for 230 to 250 trial participants, of whom 200 to 220 were given two doses of AZD1222 and some 26 were given two doses of MenACWY control vaccine. Trial participants were enrolled by age into 18-55, 56-69 and 70-plus year subgroups, with roughly 160, 29 and 62 TCR-sequenced participants respectively. Paper-wide results and their limitations: Epitopes outside the regions mutated in the B.1.351 and B.1.1.7 variants were reportedly recognized by nearly half of the unique spike-specific TCRs. Because no samples from the day 14 peak response were available, repertoires could be characterized only after the peak T cell response. A significant rise in spike-specific TCR breadth and depth was observed after two AZD1222 doses relative to day 0 and relative to MenACWY recipients. The 56-69-year group was small, and its depth increase did not reach significance, likely because of low power. Conclusions about previously exposed vaccinees were limited because only six or seven AZD1222 recipients were SARS-CoV-2 seropositive at baseline. Most participants were white British and females outnumbered males, and the authors suggested that clonal diversity may have been underestimated. The whole spike protein was spanned by vaccine-associated CD4 TCRs, and dominant responses were seen in regions 160-218 and 743-854.

About this clone: Its antigen target is currently unknown. Per-base qualities were not stored, and no clone one base away is much larger.

The CDR3 regions of human TCRbeta chains were analyzed by immunosequencing. In the original analysis: TCRs in the repertoires were compared against a reference library of SARS-CoV-2-specific TCRs that had been generated with the MIRA antigen-specificity platform. Breadth was defined as the fraction of unique TCRs that were SARS-CoV-2-associated, and depth was defined as the fraction of total T cells that were SARS-CoV-2-associated. Using the MIRA data, each spike-specific TCR was assigned both to the spike region to which the TCR was reactive and to a CD4 or CD8 class. Log10-transformed breadth and depth values were compared by one-way ANOVA with Sidak's multiple comparisons tests. The immuneACCESS repertoire file appears here via TCRdb, limited to in-frame rearrangements. These files lack a portion of the clones; in checked studies, under half of the deficit traces to unresolved V genes, and the cause of the others is not known. The V and J calls and the clone size are those of that table, but D and trimming were determined from the DNA. The sample yields around 100,000 clones; 80% to 90% were counted once. About 20% of the sample is taken by the ten largest.

The time point label for this specimen denotes: baseline before first vaccination. Samples from vaccinated people were obtained from the UK trials COV001 and COV002, which included a single-blind randomized controlled phase 2/3 trial of AZD1222 (ChAdOx1 nCoV-19) in healthy adults. Trial participant PBMC samples were collected at day 0 and day 28 after the second dose for TCRbeta chain sequencing. Trimming costs V 6 bases and J 7 bases, and their ends lie 10 bases apart. CDR1 and CDR2 are drawn from the germline V gene: MNHEY, SVGAGI. The CDR3 spans 13 residues, from the cysteine through the phenylalanine. The kept DNA is CDR3 alone, 39 bases in frame from the first base.

The specimen comprised peripheral blood, sampled on day 0 of AZD1222 vaccination. The chain was built from TRBV6-5 and TRBJ1-6; the D gene identity is not certain. This TCR came from an adult in good health. The nucleotide sequence is given as TGTGCCAGCAGGTTGAGCGGGAATTCACCCCTCCACTTT. Its protein product is CASRLSGNSPLHF.